This TCR beta chain originates from a study of blood T cell repertoires in COVID-19 (dated by TCRdb to about 2020). Notes on the research overall: The collaborator samples originated in the United States, Italy and Spain and spanned the acute and convalescent phases of COVID-19. Where HLA class I and class II types were available, the types were taken from metadata supplied by the sample provider, not from assay-based typing. The material from the prospective study consisted of cDNA or gDNA derived from T cells, B-cell-depleted T cells, or PBMCs. The dataset comprised deeply sampled blood TCRbeta repertoires from subjects exposed to, actively infected with, or recovered from COVID-19. The repertoires were made available in a free public database intended to serve as a resource for research on the immune response to SARS-CoV-2. The samples were drawn from two sources: the first 160 participants of the ongoing ImmuneRACE study, and about 1,300 subjects contributed by 6 global collaborators. A de-identified subject ID, COVID-19 status, age in years and sex were almost always included in the sample metadata.

The immunoSEQ Assay, a bias-controlled multiplex PCR, was used to amplify TCRbeta CDR3 regions from genomic DNA. The authors processed their data as follows. The number of nucleated cells in each sample was estimated by amplification of reference gene primers within the assay. To quantify the absolute abundance of each unique TCRbeta CDR3 rearrangement, sequence reads were collapsed and filtered. Productive Simpson clonality was computed per sample as the square root of Simpson's diversity index over productive rearrangements. TCRdb obtained this table from immuneACCESS and retained in-frame rearrangements with V and J assigned. These tables miss some clones; where compared with another copy, unresolved V genes account for less than half of the shortfall, and the remainder is unexplained. The D gene and trimming were derived from the DNA, and the V and J assignments and clone size from that table. Present in this sample are roughly 290,000 clones, about 89% of which were seen just once. In total, the top ten clones hold 7.8% of the sample.

Samples from volunteer blood donors who had recovered from COVID-19 were contributed by a second Seattle source. Whole blood was collected in K2EDTA tubes by collaborating institutions according to the institutions' own protocols. For TCRbeta analysis, collaborator samples were shipped as frozen whole blood, as isolated PBMCs, or as DNA extracted from either sample type. General conclusions and limits of the study: The amount of clinical and demographic metadata varied by source and participant and was provided uncurated.

A note on this clone: There is no known antigen for this receptor. Base qualities are missing; no much larger clone stands one base away.

For CDR1 and CDR2, the germline V gene lists KGHSH and LQKENI. From its cysteine to its phenylalanine, the CDR3 spans 15 amino acids. Just the 45-base CDR3 DNA is kept, in frame starting at base 1. V is cut back by 0 bases and J by 6 bases, with 7 bases in the junction unmatched. This clonotype originated in a woman aged 45-65 years who had recovered from COVID-19. The sequenced sample consisted of peripheral blood. Rearrangement joined TRBV18 to TRBJ1-2; a stretch of 7 junction bases matches TRBD1. Here is the DNA: TGTGCCAGCTCACCACCTCGAGGGGGCGTTGATGGCTACACCTTC. Translated, it gives CASSPPRGGVDGYTF.